The 9 T cell receptor beta chains presented below share a single source sample, sequenced in a study of control samples from healthy donors and cancer patients. Libraries were prepared by immunoSEQ multiplex PCR; TCRdb keeps only in-frame clonotypes and omits some of them. This sample has approximately 140,000 clones, with roughly 94% found just once. Input material: blood. These receptor sequences come from a man aged 35 to 55 in good health.

The chain recombines TRBV7-9 with TRBJ2-5; possibly TRBD2 for D (6 bases). CDR3 size: 16 residues. V was shortened by 6 bases and J by 7 bases, with 24 bases between the two germline ends. CDR1 is SEHNR and CDR2 is FQNEAQ in the germline V gene (reference sequence). The CDR3: CASRIFTREYRGTQYF. CDR3 sequence (DNA): TGTGCCAGCAGGATCTTTACCCGGGAGTACCGAGGGACCCAGTACTTC. The whole variable domain, remainder taken from reference TRBV7-9 and TRBJ2-5, is DTGVSQNPRHKITKRGQNVTFRCDPISEHNRLYWYRQTLGQGPEFLTYFQNEAQLEKSRLLSDRFSAERPKGSFSTLEIQRTEQGDSAMYLCASRIFTREYRGTQYFGPGTRLLVL.

CDR3: CASSSGENEQYF. The CDR3, as DNA: TGTGCCAGCAGCTCTGGGGAGAACGAGCAGTACTTC. This rearrangement joins TRBV5-6 to TRBJ2-7; possible D gene TRBD2, 5 bases. V was shortened by 3 bases and J by 5 bases, with 9 bases between the two germline ends. There are 12 residues in the CDR3. Germline V CDR1 and CDR2: SGHDT, YYEEEE. Full variable domain (rest looked up from reference TRBV5-6 and TRBJ2-7): DAGVTQSPTHLIKTRGQQVTLRCSPKSGHDTVSWYQQALGQGPQFIFQYYEEEERQRGNFPDRFSGHQFPNYSSELNVNALLLGDSALYLCASSSGENEQYFGPGTRLTVT.

The rearrangement uses TRBV6-5 and TRBJ2-7; D not resolved. The V gene lost 6 bases and the J gene lost 3 bases, with 18 bases spanning the gap. The CDR3 has 15 residues. Germline-derived CDR1 and CDR2 are MNHEY and SVGAGI. This CDR3 reads CASSLGPSNNYEQYF. CDR3 coding DNA: TGTGCCAGCAGCTTAGGGCCATCCAACAACTACGAGCAGTACTTC.

The CDR3 region is CASSGGVEAFF. The CDR3 DNA follows: TGTGCCAGCTCCGGGGGGGTTGAAGCTTTCTTT. The V call is TRBV18, the J call TRBJ1-1; D is perhaps TRBD1 (5 bases). Trimming stripped 6 bases from V and 7 bases from J, with 9 bases between. The length of the CDR3 is 11 residues. Germline CDR1 is KGHSH and CDR2 is LQKENI.

The V call is TRBV4-2, the J call TRBJ2-3; D unresolved. V was pared by 0 bases and J by 7 bases, with 8 bases between. CDR1 is LGHNA and CDR2 is YNFKEQ in the germline V gene. The CDR3 runs to 13 residues. The CDR3 DNA reads TGTGCCAGCAGCCAAGATACAGAGCATACGCAGTATTTT. This sequence encodes CASSQDTEHTQYF.

The chain recombines TRBV29-1 with TRBJ1-3; tentative D call: TRBD1 (6 bases). V lost 7 bases and J 4 bases, leaving 26 bases between the germline ends. Per germline, CDR1 SQVTM and CDR2 ANQGSEA. There are 17 residues in the CDR3. The CDR3 DNA reads TGCAGCGCTGAGGGCGCGGTGACTGGGGGCCCGGGAAACACCATATATTTT. This gives the protein CSAEGAVTGGPGNTIYF.

This chain joins TRBV18 and TRBJ1-1, with no clear D. This CDR3 comprises 12 residues. The V end lost 5 bases, the J end lost 4 bases, and 8 bases lay between the germline ends. Germline CDR1 KGHSH, CDR2 LQKENI. This chain's CDR3 is CASSFRTTEAFF. The CDR3 DNA reads TGTGCCAGCTCATTTCGGACCACTGAAGCTTTCTTT.

This chain uses TRBV13 with TRBJ1-2; TRBD1 agrees at 9 bases. This CDR3 contains 14 residues. V was clipped by 5 bases and J by 6 bases; unmatched bases: 7. Germline loops: CDR1 PRHDT, CDR2 FYEKMQ (reference sequence). Here the CDR3 DNA reads TGTGCCAGCAGCGAAGGTACAGGGGGCAATGGCTACACCTTC. Translation gives CASSEGTGGNGYTF. Supplemented by reference TRBV13 and TRBJ1-2, the full variable domain reads AAGVIQSPRHLIKEKRETATLKCYPIPRHDTVYWYQQGPGQDPQFLISFYEKMQSDKGSIPDRFSAQQFSDYHSELNMSSLELGDSALYFCASSEGTGGNGYTFGSGTRLTVV.

This chain connects TRBV5-6 to TRBJ1-6; a possible D gene is TRBD1 (6 bases). Trimming cost V 0 bases and J 7 bases, with 14 bases left between them. CDR3 length equals 16 residues. CDR1 and CDR2 from the germline V gene are SGHDT and YYEEEE. Written as DNA, the CDR3 is TGTGCCAGCAGCTTGGGCCTTGAGGGGGTGAATTCACCCCTCCACTTT. Translated, it gives CASSLGLEGVNSPLHF.